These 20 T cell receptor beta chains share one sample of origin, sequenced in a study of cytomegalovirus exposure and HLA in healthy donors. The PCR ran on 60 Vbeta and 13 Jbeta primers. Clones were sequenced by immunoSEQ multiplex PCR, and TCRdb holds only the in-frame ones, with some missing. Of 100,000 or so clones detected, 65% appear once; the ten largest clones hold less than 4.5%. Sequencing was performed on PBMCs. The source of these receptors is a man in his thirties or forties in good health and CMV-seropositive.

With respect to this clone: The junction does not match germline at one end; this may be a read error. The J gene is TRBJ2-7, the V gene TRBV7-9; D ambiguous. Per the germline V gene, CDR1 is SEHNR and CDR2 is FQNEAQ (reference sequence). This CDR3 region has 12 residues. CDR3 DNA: TGTTCCAGCAGCTTAGTCGTCTACGAGCAGTACTTC. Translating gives CSSSLVVYEQYF.

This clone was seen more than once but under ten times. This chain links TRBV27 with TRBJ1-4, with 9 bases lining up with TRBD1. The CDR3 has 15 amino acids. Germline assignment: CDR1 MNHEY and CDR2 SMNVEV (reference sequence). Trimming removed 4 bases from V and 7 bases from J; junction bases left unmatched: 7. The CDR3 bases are TGTGCCAGCAGTTCATTACAGGGGGCGGGTGAAAAACTGTTTTTT. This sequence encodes CASSSLQGAGEKLFF.

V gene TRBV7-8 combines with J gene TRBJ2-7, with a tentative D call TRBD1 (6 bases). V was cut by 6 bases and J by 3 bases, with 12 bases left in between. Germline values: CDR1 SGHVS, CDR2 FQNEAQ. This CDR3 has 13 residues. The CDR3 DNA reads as TGTGCCAGCAGGCCTAGGGGGAACTACGAGCAGTACTTC. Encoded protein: CASRPRGNYEQYF.

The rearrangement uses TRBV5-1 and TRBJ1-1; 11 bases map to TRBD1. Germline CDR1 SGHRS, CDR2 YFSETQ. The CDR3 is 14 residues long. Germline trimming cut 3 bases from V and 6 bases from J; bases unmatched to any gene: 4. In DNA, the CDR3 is TGCGCCAGCAGCTGGACAGGGGGCCGGGCTGAAGCTTTCTTT. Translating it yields CASSWTGGRAEAFF.

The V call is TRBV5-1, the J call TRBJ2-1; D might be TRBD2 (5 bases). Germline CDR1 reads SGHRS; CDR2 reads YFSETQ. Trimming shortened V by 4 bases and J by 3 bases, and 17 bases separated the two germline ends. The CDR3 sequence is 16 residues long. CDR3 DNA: TGCGCCAGCAGCAGACTCCCCGAGGGCCTCTACAATGAGCAGTTCTTC. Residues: CASSRLPEGLYNEQFF.

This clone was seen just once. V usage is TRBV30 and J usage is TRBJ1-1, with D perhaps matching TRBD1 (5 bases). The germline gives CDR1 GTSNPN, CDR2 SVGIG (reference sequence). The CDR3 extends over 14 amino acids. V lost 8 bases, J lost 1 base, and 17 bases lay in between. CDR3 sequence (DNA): TGTGCCGGGACCCATGACAGATCGAACACTGAAGCTTTCTTT. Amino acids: CAGTHDRSNTEAFF. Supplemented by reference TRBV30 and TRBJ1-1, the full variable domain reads SQTIHQWPATLVQPVGSPLSLECTVEGTSNPNLYWYRQAAGRGLQLLFYSVGIGQISSEVPQNLSASRPQDRQFILSSKKLLLSDSGFYLCAGTHDRSNTEAFFGQGTRLTVV.

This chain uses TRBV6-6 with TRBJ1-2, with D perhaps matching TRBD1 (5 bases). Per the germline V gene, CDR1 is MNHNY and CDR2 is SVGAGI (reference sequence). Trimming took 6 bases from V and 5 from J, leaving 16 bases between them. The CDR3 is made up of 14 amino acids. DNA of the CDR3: TGTGCCAGCAGCCCCTCGGGCAGGGATTATGGCTACACCTTC. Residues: CASSPSGRDYGYTF.

This CDR3 reads CASKGAGIMNTEAFF. The DNA for the CDR3 is TGTGCCAGCAAGGGGGCAGGAATCATGAACACTGAAGCTTTCTTT. V and J are TRBV11-3 and TRBJ1-1, with 7 bases lining up with TRBD1. The V and J ends lost 7 bases and 0 bases, in that order; junction bases with no gene match: 8. This CDR3 contains 15 residues. Germline V gene sequence: CDR1 SGHNT, CDR2 YENEEA.

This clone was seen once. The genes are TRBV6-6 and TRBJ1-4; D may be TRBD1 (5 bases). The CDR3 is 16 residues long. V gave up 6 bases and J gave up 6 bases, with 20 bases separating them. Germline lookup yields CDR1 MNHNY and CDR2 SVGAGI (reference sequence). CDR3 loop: CASSKGGEGNDEKLFF. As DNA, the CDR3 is TGTGCCAGCAGCAAGGGAGGGGAAGGCAATGATGAAAAACTGTTTTTT.

CDR3: CASSATGPLDGYTF. CDR3 bases: TGTGCCAGCAGCGCGACAGGGCCTTTGGATGGCTACACCTTC. The rearrangement joins TRBV7-3 to TRBJ1-2; 7 nucleotides align to TRBD1. Germline V gene data show CDR1 as SGHTA and CDR2 as FQGTGA. This CDR3 region has 14 residues. The junction had 9 bases not matched to a gene; V was cut back by 5 bases and J by 6 bases.

The CDR3: CASSQRLRGGPYEQFF. The CDR3 region has the DNA TGTGCCAGCAGCCAACGCCTTAGGGGGGGGCCGTATGAGCAGTTCTTC. The gene calls are TRBV14 and TRBJ2-1; perhaps TRBD2 as D (7 bases). Between the trimmed V and J ends, which lost 2 bases and 8 bases, there was a span of 19 bases. This CDR3 is built from 16 residues. Germline V CDR1 and CDR2: SGHDN, FVKESK.

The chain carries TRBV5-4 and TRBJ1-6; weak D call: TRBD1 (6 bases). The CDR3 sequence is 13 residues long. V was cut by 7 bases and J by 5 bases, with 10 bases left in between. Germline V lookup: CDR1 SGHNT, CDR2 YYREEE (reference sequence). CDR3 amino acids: CASQDSNNSPLHF. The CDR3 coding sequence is TGTGCCAGCCAGGACAGCAATAATTCACCCCTCCACTTT.

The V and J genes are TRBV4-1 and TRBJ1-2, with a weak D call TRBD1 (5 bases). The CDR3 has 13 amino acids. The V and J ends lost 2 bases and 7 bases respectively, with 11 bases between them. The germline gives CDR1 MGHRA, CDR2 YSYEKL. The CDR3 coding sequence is TGCGCCAGCAGCCAACCAGGGAGGCGTGGCTACACCTTC. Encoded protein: CASSQPGRRGYTF.

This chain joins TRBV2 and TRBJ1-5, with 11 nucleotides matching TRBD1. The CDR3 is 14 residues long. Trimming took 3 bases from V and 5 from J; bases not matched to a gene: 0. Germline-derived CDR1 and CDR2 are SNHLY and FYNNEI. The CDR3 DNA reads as TGTGCCAGCAGTGAGGGACAGGGGGATCAGCCCCAGCATTTT. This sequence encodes CASSEGQGDQPQHF.

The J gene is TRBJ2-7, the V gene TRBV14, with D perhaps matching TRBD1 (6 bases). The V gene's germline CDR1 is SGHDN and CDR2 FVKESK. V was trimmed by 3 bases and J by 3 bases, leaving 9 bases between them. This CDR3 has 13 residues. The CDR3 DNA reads TGTGCCAGCAGCCATTGGACAGACTACGAGCAGTACTTC. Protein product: CASSHWTDYEQYF.

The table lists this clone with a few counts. CDR3 residues: CASSLVPPTAGERTDTQYF. The DNA of the CDR3 is TGTGCCAGCAGCTTAGTACCCCCGACAGCGGGGGAGCGCACAGATACGCAGTATTTT. The J gene is TRBJ2-3, the V gene TRBV13, with 8 positions matching TRBD2. The V segment lost 1 base and the J segment 1 base; nucleotides outside the gene matches: 13. This CDR3 spans 19 amino acids. Germline CDR1 is PRHDT and CDR2 is FYEKMQ (reference sequence).

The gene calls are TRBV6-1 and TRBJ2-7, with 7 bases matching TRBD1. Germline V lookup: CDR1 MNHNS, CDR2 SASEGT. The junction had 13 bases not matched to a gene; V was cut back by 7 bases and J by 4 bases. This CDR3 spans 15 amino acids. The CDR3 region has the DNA TGTGCCAGCATATCACTAATCGGGACAGCTTACGAGCAGTACTTC. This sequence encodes CASISLIGTAYEQYF.

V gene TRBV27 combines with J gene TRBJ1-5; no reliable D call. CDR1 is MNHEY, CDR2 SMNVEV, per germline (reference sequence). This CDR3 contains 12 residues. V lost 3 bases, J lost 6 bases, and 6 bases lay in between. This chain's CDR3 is CASSFNGQPQHF. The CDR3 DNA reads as TGTGCCAGCAGTTTTAACGGTCAGCCCCAGCATTTT.

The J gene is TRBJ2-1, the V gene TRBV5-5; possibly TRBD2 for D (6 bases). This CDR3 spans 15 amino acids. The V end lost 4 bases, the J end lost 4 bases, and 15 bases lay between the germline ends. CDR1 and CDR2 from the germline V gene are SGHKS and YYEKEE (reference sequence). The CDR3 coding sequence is TGTGCCAGCAGCCGTCAGGGAGGCGGTTACAATGAGCAGTTCTTC. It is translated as CASSRQGGGYNEQFF.

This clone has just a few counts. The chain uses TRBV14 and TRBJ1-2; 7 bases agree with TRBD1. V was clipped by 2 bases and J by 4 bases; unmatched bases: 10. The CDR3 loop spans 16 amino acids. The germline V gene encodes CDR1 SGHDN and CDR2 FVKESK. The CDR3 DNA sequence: TGTGCCAGCAGCCAAAGGACAGGTCCTTTTCTCTATGGCTACACCTTC. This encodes CASSQRTGPFLYGYTF.